The 32 T cell receptor beta chains presented below share a single source sample, sequenced in a study of control samples from healthy donors and cancer patients. Produced via immunoSEQ multiplex PCR; TCRdb's table is partial and in-frame only. The sample includes approximately 87,000 clones, 75% to 95% of them seen just once. Sequencing used blood. All receptors come from a middle-aged man in good health.

The chain recombines TRBV7-2 with TRBJ2-3, with 7 bases that match TRBD1. V shed 8 bases and J 4 bases; nucleotides not matched to a gene: 6. The CDR3 runs to 13 residues. The V gene's germline CDR1 is SGHTA and CDR2 FQGNSA. The CDR3 loop is CASQIQGADTQYF. In DNA form, the CDR3 reads TGTGCCAGCCAAATCCAGGGGGCAGATACGCAGTATTTT.

Only one count was recorded for this clone. V is TRBV7-9 and J is TRBJ1-1; no reliable D call. This CDR3 has 12 amino acids. Trimming took off 3 bases at V and 2 bases at J, with 4 bases between the two ends. In germline, CDR1 is SEHNR, CDR2 FQNEAQ (reference sequence). CDR3 DNA: TGTGCCAGCAGCTTCTCTAACACTGAAGCTTTCTTT. It specifies CASSFSNTEAFF.

V usage is TRBV5-6 and J usage is TRBJ2-1, with D maybe TRBD1 (5 bases). The germline V and J ends were trimmed by 2 bases and 5 bases, with 14 bases remaining between them. The CDR3 totals 15 residues. Germline CDR1 reads SGHDT; CDR2 reads YYEEEE. CDR3 coding DNA: TGTGCCAGCAGCTTCGCAGGGTTTGGAAACAATGAGCAGTTCTTC. Translated, it gives CASSFAGFGNNEQFF.

The chain uses TRBV5-1 and TRBJ2-7; a weak D match, TRBD2 (6 bases). This CDR3 comprises 14 residues. V was clipped by 7 bases and J by 0 bases, with 14 bases between them. Germline V gives CDR1 SGHRS, CDR2 YFSETQ. The CDR3 is CASSPRRDSYEQYF. The CDR3 DNA reads as TGCGCCAGCTCCCCGAGGCGGGACTCCTACGAGCAGTACTTC.

The chain joins TRBV11-3 to TRBJ1-6; no reliable D call. This CDR3 is 13 amino acids long. V dropped 2 bases and J dropped 6 bases, with 5 bases sitting between them. Germline loops: CDR1 SGHNT, CDR2 YENEEA. The CDR3 loop reads CASSLQVNSPLHF. Here the CDR3 DNA reads TGTGCCAGCAGCTTACAGGTTAATTCACCCCTCCACTTT.

The gene calls are TRBV5-1 and TRBJ1-1; tentative D call: TRBD1 (5 bases). There are 13 residues in the CDR3. V lost 7 bases, J lost 0 bases, and 10 bases lay in between. CDR1 and CDR2 (germline): SGHRS, YFSETQ. The CDR3 is CASGPGLNTEAFF. CDR3 nucleotide sequence: TGCGCCAGCGGACCGGGACTGAACACTGAAGCTTTCTTT.

The chain uses TRBV27 and TRBJ1-1; 9 nucleotides align to TRBD1. The germline V gene encodes CDR1 MNHEY and CDR2 SMNVEV (reference sequence). This CDR3 has 16 amino acids. The V segment lost 3 bases and the J segment 0 bases; nucleotides outside the gene matches: 5. CDR3 nucleotides: TGTGCCAGCAGTTTCCTAGGACAGGGGATGAACACTGAAGCTTTCTTT. Protein: CASSFLGQGMNTEAFF.

The V call is TRBV7-2, the J call TRBJ1-1; 10 nucleotides line up with TRBD1. The CDR3 is made up of 14 amino acids. J was trimmed by 4 bases and V by 8 bases; bases with no gene match: 7. Germline V gives CDR1 SGHTA, CDR2 FQGNSA. The CDR3 region is CASAGGTGATEAFF. CDR3 nucleotide sequence: TGTGCCAGCGCGGGGGGGACAGGGGCCACTGAAGCTTTCTTT.

The genes are TRBV19 and TRBJ2-5, with 8 bases that match TRBD1. Germline CDR1 is LNHDA and CDR2 is SQIVND (reference sequence). The CDR3 has 15 residues. With 2 bases clipped from V and 5 bases from J, the junction kept 7 bases outside the gene matches. The CDR3 region is CASSIIGQGEETQYF. The CDR3 DNA reads as TGTGCCAGTAGTATAATCGGACAGGGCGAGGAGACCCAGTACTTC.

This clone appeared once. The CDR3 region is CASSLELGGEQYF. In DNA form, the CDR3 reads TGTGCCAGCAGCTTAGAGTTAGGGGGCGAGCAGTACTTC. The V gene is TRBV7-9, the J gene TRBJ2-7; D might be TRBD1 (6 bases). CDR1 is SEHNR and CDR2 is FQNEAQ in the germline V gene (reference sequence). Trimming cost V 1 base and J 6 bases, with 10 bases left between them. The CDR3 sequence is 13 residues long.

J is TRBJ1-2 and V is TRBV18; 7 bases match TRBD1. The CDR3 consists of 13 residues. V lost 4 bases to trimming and J lost 8 bases; unmatched junction nucleotides: 7. CDR1 KGHSH and CDR2 LQKENI come from the germline V gene. The CDR3 DNA reads TGTGCCAGCTCACAGGGACAGTTCCCCGGCTACACCTTC. It is translated as CASSQGQFPGYTF.

A single count supports this clone. The gene calls are TRBV29-1 and TRBJ2-7, with D tentatively TRBD1 (6 bases). Per the germline V gene, CDR1 is SQVTM and CDR2 is ANQGSEA. This CDR3 has 12 amino acids. The germline V and J ends were trimmed by 4 bases and 6 bases, with 13 bases remaining between them. The CDR3 DNA reads TGCAGCGTTGCAGGGGTATCAAGCGAGCAGTACTTC. It is translated as CSVAGVSSEQYF.

This chain uses TRBV14 with TRBJ1-6; no reliable D call. V lost 4 bases to trimming and J lost 6 bases, with 13 bases between them. From germline, CDR1 is SGHDN and CDR2 FVKESK. The CDR3 sequence is 15 residues long. The CDR3 protein is CASSREPEVNSPLHF. DNA for the CDR3: TGTGCCAGCAGCCGGGAGCCAGAGGTTAATTCACCCCTCCACTTT.

The chain joins TRBV19 to TRBJ1-2; D uncertain. Germline assignment: CDR1 LNHDA and CDR2 SQIVND (reference sequence). The CDR3 runs to 11 residues. Trimming left V 10 bases short and J 5 bases short, with 11 bases between. The DNA for the CDR3 is TGTGCCACTACAACTAGGTATGGCTACACCTTC. Translation gives CATTTRYGYTF.

The chain links TRBV5-1 to TRBJ2-2; D call uncertain. With 0 bases removed from V and 0 bases from J, the gap between germline ends came to 9 bases. The CDR3 is made up of 16 amino acids. CDR1 is SGHRS and CDR2 is YFSETQ in the germline V gene. The chain's CDR3 is CASSLDGPPNTGELFF. The CDR3, as DNA: TGCGCCAGCAGCTTGGACGGACCACCGAACACCGGGGAGCTGTTTTTT.

The genes are TRBV15 and TRBJ1-3, with D tentatively TRBD1 (6 bases). CDR3 size: 15 residues. The germline V gene encodes CDR1 LNHNV and CDR2 YYDKDF (reference sequence). Trimming pared 0 bases from V and 0 bases from J, leaving 6 bases between. In DNA form, the CDR3 reads TGTGCCACCAGCAGAGAGGGGGCCTCTGGAAACACCATATATTTT. Encoded protein: CATSREGASGNTIYF.

This clone has a handful of counts. This rearrangement joins TRBV7-2 to TRBJ1-5; no firm D call. This CDR3 region has 15 residues. Germline CDR1 reads SGHTA; CDR2 reads FQGNSA. The germline V and J ends were trimmed by 4 bases and 6 bases, with 16 bases remaining between them. DNA for the CDR3: TGTGCCAGCAGCTCTAGGGTCAGTAATGGTCAGCCCCAGCATTTT. Its translation is CASSSRVSNGQPQHF.

The chain recombines TRBV13 with TRBJ2-7, with a tentative D call TRBD1 (6 bases). CDR3 size: 13 residues. V lost 8 bases, J lost 0 bases, and 11 bases lay in between. Germline CDR1 PRHDT, CDR2 FYEKMQ (reference sequence). In DNA, the CDR3 is TGTGCCAGCCTACAGGACAGCTCCTACGAGCAGTACTTC. This gives the protein CASLQDSSYEQYF.

This clone was seen just once. This chain uses TRBV4-3 with TRBJ2-2; weak D call: TRBD1 (5 bases). Germline V lookup: CDR1 LGHNA, CDR2 YSLEER. Trimming left V 0 bases short and J 8 bases short, with 13 bases between. The CDR3 has 15 amino acids. CDR3 sequence: CASSQEITGAGELFF. The CDR3 DNA sequence: TGCGCCAGCAGCCAAGAAATAACAGGCGCTGGGGAGCTGTTTTTT.

This chain uses TRBV3-1 (or the pseudogene TRBV3-2) with TRBJ2-1; 7 bases line up with TRBD2. The CDR3 is made up of 13 amino acids. Germline CDR1 and CDR2: LGHDT and YNNKEL (reference sequence). Trimming at V came to 5 bases and at J to 9 bases, leaving 7 bases not matched to a gene. The chain's CDR3 is CASSRLAGGEQFF. The CDR3, as DNA: TGTGCCAGCAGCAGACTAGCAGGCGGTGAGCAGTTCTTC.

The chain combines TRBV4-1 with TRBJ2-1; 7 nucleotides align to TRBD1. V gave up 0 bases and J gave up 7 bases; unmatched junction bases: 6. The CDR3 runs 15 residues. Looked up from germline, CDR1 is MGHRA and CDR2 is YSYEKL. CDR3 sequence reads: CASSQDWSGGNEQFF. DNA for the CDR3: TGCGCCAGCAGCCAAGATTGGTCAGGGGGAAATGAGCAGTTCTTC.

The genes are TRBV3-1 (or the pseudogene TRBV3-2) and TRBJ2-4, with 15 bases lining up with TRBD2. V lost 2 bases, J lost 7 bases, and 12 bases stayed unmatched. The germline V gene encodes CDR1 LGHDT and CDR2 YNNKEL (reference sequence). This CDR3 has 19 amino acids. The CDR3 loop reads CASSQLVLGLAGGHNIQYF. CDR3 nucleotides: TGTGCCAGCAGCCAATTGGTTCTAGGACTAGCGGGGGGGCACAACATTCAGTACTTC.

Comment on this clone: The sample contains more than one DNA sequence encoding this CDR3. The CDR3: CATSEGGQPQHF. The CDR3 DNA is TGTGCCACCAGTGAGGGGGGGCAGCCCCAGCATTTT. The V call is TRBV24-1, the J call TRBJ1-5; possible D gene TRBD1, 5 bases. The CDR3 consists of 12 residues. The germline CDR1 and CDR2 sequences are KGHDR and SFDVKD. V was cut by 4 bases and J by 7 bases, with 7 bases left in between.

The chain uses TRBV5-1 and TRBJ1-3; D remains unclear. The germline V gene encodes CDR1 SGHRS and CDR2 YFSETQ. This CDR3 spans 15 amino acids. V gave up 4 bases and J gave up 0 bases, with 11 bases separating them. DNA for the CDR3: TGCGCCAGCAGCCTTTCCGGGGACTCTGGAAACACCATATATTTT. It codes for CASSLSGDSGNTIYF.

The chain combines TRBV3-1 (or the pseudogene TRBV3-2) with TRBJ1-4, with D maybe TRBD1 (5 bases). This CDR3 is 16 amino acids long. Germline assignment: CDR1 LGHDT and CDR2 YNNKEL (reference sequence). V gave up 3 bases and J gave up 6 bases, with 17 bases separating them. The CDR3 DNA sequence: TGTGCCAGCAGCCAGGGGGGAGCAGGGTATTATGAAAAACTGTTTTTT. This encodes CASSQGGAGYYEKLFF.

CDR3 in amino acids: CAISDRGNNPGELFF. In DNA form, the CDR3 reads TGTGCCATCAGTGACCGAGGAAACAACCCCGGGGAGCTGTTTTTT. V is TRBV10-3 and J is TRBJ2-2; no reliable D call. Germline V CDR1 and CDR2: ENHRY, SYGVKD. V lost 3 bases, J lost 6 bases, and 14 bases lay in between. The CDR3 loop spans 15 amino acids.

V gene TRBV4-1 combines with J gene TRBJ1-1; D is perhaps TRBD1 (5 bases). This CDR3 is built from 12 residues. CDR1 is MGHRA, CDR2 YSYEKL, per germline. V lost 2 bases and J lost 12, with 13 bases in between. The DNA for the CDR3 is TGCGCCAGCAGCCAAACGATCAGGGAGACTTTCTTT. Its protein is CASSQTIRETFF.

The chain's CDR3 is CASSLSDRASGNTIYF. CDR3 nucleotide sequence: TGCGCCAGCAGCTTGTCTGACAGAGCCTCTGGAAACACCATATATTTT. The J gene is TRBJ1-3, the V gene TRBV5-1, with D perhaps matching TRBD1 (5 bases). With 1 base removed from V and 0 bases from J, the gap between germline ends came to 11 bases. Looked up from germline, CDR1 is SGHRS and CDR2 is YFSETQ. The length of the CDR3 is 16 residues.

The CDR3 sequence: CASSEQPFYGYTF. The CDR3 nucleotides are TGTGCCAGCAGTGAGCAGCCCTTCTATGGCTACACCTTC. The J gene is TRBJ1-2, the V gene TRBV2; no clear D gene. Germline V gene sequence: CDR1 SNHLY, CDR2 FYNNEI. CDR3 size: 13 residues. Trimming left V 3 bases short and J 4 bases short, with 9 bases between.

The V gene is TRBV6-5, the J gene TRBJ1-2; weak D call: TRBD1 (5 bases). The V gene's germline CDR1 is MNHEY and CDR2 SVGAGI. The V end lost 6 bases, the J end lost 1 base, and 12 bases lay between the germline ends. The CDR3 consists of 14 residues. DNA of the CDR3: TGTGCCAGCAGACCCCGGGACGGTAACTATGGCTACACCTTC. Encoded protein: CASRPRDGNYGYTF.

This chain joins TRBV5-4 and TRBJ1-1; a weak D match, TRBD1 (5 bases). CDR3 length: 15 amino acids. From germline, CDR1 is SGHNT and CDR2 YYREEE (reference sequence). V was trimmed by 4 bases and J by 0 bases, leaving 13 bases between them. The CDR3 bases are TGTGCCAGCAGCCCTGGGGCAGGGTTGAACACTGAAGCTTTCTTT. Residues: CASSPGAGLNTEAFF.

Here the CDR3 reads CATSDPFVAGGHTGELFF. Written as DNA, the CDR3 is TGTGCCACCAGTGATCCCTTTGTAGCGGGGGGACACACCGGGGAGCTGTTTTTT. The chain joins TRBV24-1 to TRBJ2-2; the match to TRBD2 covers 10 bases. Germline loops: CDR1 KGHDR, CDR2 SFDVKD. The CDR3 totals 18 residues. Trimming cost V 3 bases and J 3 bases; bases outside gene matches: 9.